Listed below are T cell receptor beta chains from one sample, sequenced in a study of T cell repertoires in cytomegalovirus infection. TCRdb called the reads again in MiXCR, with one record for every CDR3 protein. Of fewer than 300,000 distinct CDR3 sequences detected, roughly 24% appear once; the ten largest clones hold roughly 14%. Sequencing was performed on PBMCs. Every receptor here comes from a human donor in good health (CMV status not recorded). Some clones in this sample may be carry-over from other donors' samples. Both conserved end residues are part of each CDR3. Each record gives: V gene, D gene, clone size, J gene, CDR3 protein, CDR3 DNA. D genes are given only for firm matches. Clone size is not always given. Where it is, it says once, few, many or a class for expanded clones.

V gene: TRBV16; D gene: -; clone size: few; J gene: TRBJ1-3; CDR3 protein: CASSNDDLGFGNTIYF; CDR3 DNA: TGTGCCAGCAGCAACGACGACCTCGGCTTTGGAAACACCATATATTTT
V gene: TRBV7-2; D gene: -; clone size: -; J gene: TRBJ2-3; CDR3 protein: CASSLAPGPALNTQYF; CDR3 DNA: TGTGCCAGCAGCTTAGCCCCCGGCCCCGCACTGAATACGCAGTATTTT
V gene: TRBV28; D gene: -; clone size: many; J gene: TRBJ1-2; CDR3 protein: CASSLGSANYGYTF; CDR3 DNA: TGTGCCAGCAGCTTAGGGTCAGCTAACTATGGCTACACCTTC
V gene: TRBV11-2; D gene: TRBD2; clone size: -; J gene: TRBJ2-1; CDR3 protein: CASSPSIGAGAPSSYNEQFF; CDR3 DNA: TGTGCCAGCAGCCCCTCAATTGGAGCGGGGGCCCCTAGCTCCTACAATGAGCAGTTCTTC
V gene: TRBV20-1; D gene: TRBD2; clone size: few; J gene: TRBJ2-3; CDR3 protein: CSAMTSGSTDTQYF; CDR3 DNA: TGCAGTGCCATGACTAGCGGAAGCACAGATACGCAGTATTTT
V gene: TRBV9; D gene: -; clone size: -; J gene: TRBJ2-7; CDR3 protein: CASSVDPAGTYEQYF; CDR3 DNA: TGTGCCAGCAGCGTAGACCCGGCAGGTACCTACGAGCAGTACTTC
V gene: TRBV12-3/TRBV12-4; D gene: -; clone size: many; J gene: TRBJ1-1; CDR3 protein: CASSGLGTEAFF; CDR3 DNA: TGTGCCAGCAGCGGTTTGGGTACTGAAGCTTTCTTT
V gene: TRBV5-1; D gene: -; clone size: -; J gene: TRBJ2-7; CDR3 protein: CASSLSQHEQYF; CDR3 DNA: TGCGCCAGCAGCTTAAGCCAGCACGAGCAGTACTTC
V gene: TRBV7-2; D gene: -; clone size: few; J gene: TRBJ2-5; CDR3 protein: CASSLNSLGETQYF; CDR3 DNA: TGTGCCAGCAGCTTAAATTCCCTGGGGGAGACCCAGTACTTC
V gene: TRBV5-6; D gene: -; clone size: few; J gene: TRBJ2-1; CDR3 protein: CASSLVVGGGTANPNEQFF; CDR3 DNA: TGTGCCAGCAGCTTGGTTGTGGGGGGTGGGACGGCCAATCCTAATGAGCAGTTCTTC